The 18 T cell receptor beta chains below all came from one sample that was sequenced in a study of T cell responses to AZD1222 COVID-19 vaccine. The method was immunoSEQ multiplex PCR; TCRdb's version includes in-frame clones alone and lacks a portion of them. The top ten hold approximately 3.7% of the sample, which has 85,000 to 100,000 clones, around nine tenths seen once. The source was peripheral blood, collected on day 0 of AZD1222 vaccination. The receptors derive from an adult in good health.

This clone was counted only a few times. The rearrangement joins TRBV6-1 to TRBJ2-5, with TRBD2 matching over 7 bases. V dropped 3 bases and J dropped 2; count of bases not matched to a gene: 3. There are 14 residues in the CDR3. CDR1 and CDR2 from the germline V gene are MNHNS and SASEGT. The CDR3: CASSDGGGQETQYF. The CDR3, as DNA: TGTGCCAGCAGTGATGGCGGGGGACAAGAGACCCAGTACTTC.

The chain has TRBV3-1 (or the pseudogene TRBV3-2) and TRBJ1-1, with D possibly TRBD1 on 5 matching bases. The length of the CDR3 is 13 residues. Germline V gene data show CDR1 as LGHDT and CDR2 as YNNKEL (reference sequence). Trimming removed 1 base at V and 5 bases at J, with 8 bases between. The CDR3 reads CASSQVGETEAFF. CDR3 coding DNA: TGTGCCAGCAGCCAAGTGGGGGAGACTGAAGCTTTCTTT.

The chain links TRBV13 to TRBJ1-6; D remains ambiguous. CDR1 is PRHDT, CDR2 FYEKMQ, per germline (reference sequence). V was shortened by 5 bases and J by 6 bases, with 5 bases between the two germline ends. This CDR3 is 12 amino acids long. This CDR3 reads CASSPGNSPLHF. CDR3 nucleotides: TGTGCCAGCAGCCCCGGTAATTCACCCCTCCACTTT.

The CDR3, as DNA: TGTGCCAGCAGCTACGGGTCTGGCGAAAAACTGTTTTTT. Protein sequence: CASSYGSGEKLFF. This chain uses TRBV7-2 with TRBJ1-4; unclear D gene. Between the trimmed V and J ends, which lost 4 bases and 8 bases, there was a span of 11 bases. The CDR3 is 13 residues long. Germline V lookup: CDR1 SGHTA, CDR2 FQGNSA.

The chain links TRBV5-6 to TRBJ2-6; D gene ambiguous. Germline V CDR1 and CDR2: SGHDT, YYEEEE. With 5 bases removed from V and 1 base from J, the gap between germline ends came to 1 base. The CDR3 runs to 12 residues. DNA of the CDR3: TGTGCCAGCAGTTCTGGGGCCAACGTCCTGACTTTC. Translating it yields CASSSGANVLTF.

This chain joins TRBV19 and TRBJ1-2; D is unresolved. The CDR3 is made up of 12 amino acids. Germline V lookup: CDR1 LNHDA, CDR2 SQIVND (reference sequence). V dropped 9 bases and J dropped 4 bases, with 12 bases sitting between them. The CDR3 loop is CARQKVSYGYTF. CDR3 coding DNA: TGTGCCAGACAAAAGGTTAGCTATGGCTACACCTTC.

The chain has TRBV9 and TRBJ2-1, with 7 bases matching TRBD2. The CDR3 contains 18 residues. Trimming removed 1 base from V and 6 bases from J; junction bases left unmatched: 16. CDR1 SGDLS and CDR2 YYNGEE come from the germline V gene. Written as DNA, the CDR3 is TGTGCCAGCAGCGTAAGGGTCGCTACCACCGGGGAGGGCAATGAGCAGTTCTTC. Protein sequence: CASSVRVATTGEGNEQFF.

CDR3 residues: CASSSGLATDTQYF. The CDR3 region has the DNA TGTGCCAGCAGCTCCGGACTAGCCACAGATACGCAGTATTTT. The V and J genes are TRBV7-7 and TRBJ2-3; 8 bases match TRBD2. With V trimmed by 4 bases and J by 2 bases, 2 bases remained unmatched. Germline V lookup: CDR1 SSHAT, CDR2 FNYEAQ (reference sequence). This CDR3 spans 14 amino acids.

V and J are TRBV27 and TRBJ1-6, with D unclear. The germline CDR1 and CDR2 sequences are MNHEY and SMNVEV (reference sequence). CDR3 length: 11 residues. Deletions cut 4 bases from V and 6 bases from J, with 1 base between. The DNA for the CDR3 is TGTGCCAGCAGTTCTAATTCACCCCTCCACTTT. Protein product: CASSSNSPLHF.

This chain connects TRBV27 to TRBJ1-5; D perhaps matches TRBD1 (5 bases). Germline-derived CDR1 and CDR2 are MNHEY and SMNVEV (reference sequence). Deletions cut 3 bases from V and 3 bases from J, with 9 bases between. The CDR3 is made up of 14 amino acids. CDR3 protein: CASSFQGVNQPQHF. The CDR3 nucleotides read TGTGCCAGCAGTTTTCAAGGGGTCAATCAGCCCCAGCATTTT.

The CDR3 DNA is TGTGCCAGCAGTGAAGGGAGGGGTGAAGCTTTCTTT. It codes for CASSEGRGEAFF. V and J are TRBV6-1 and TRBJ1-1, with a weak D call TRBD1 (5 bases). Germline V gene data show CDR1 as MNHNS and CDR2 as SASEGT. This CDR3 has 12 residues. V was pared by 1 base and J by 7 bases, with 7 bases between.

The chain uses TRBV6-5 and TRBJ1-2; TRBD1 matches 7 bases. The CDR3 has 15 amino acids. V lost 5 bases and J lost 4; bases outside the gene matches: 10. The V gene's germline CDR1 is MNHEY and CDR2 SVGAGI. The DNA of the CDR3 is TGTGCCAGCAGTACCTATACGACAGGGAGCTATGGCTACACCTTC. This encodes CASSTYTTGSYGYTF.

This sequence joins TRBV19 and TRBJ2-7; no definite D call. CDR1 is LNHDA and CDR2 is SQIVND in the germline V gene (reference sequence). V lost 10 bases to trimming and J lost 1 base, with 14 bases between them. The CDR3 is 13 residues long. The CDR3: CATSERWSYEQYF. The DNA of the CDR3 is TGTGCCACCTCGGAGAGGTGGTCCTACGAGCAGTACTTC.

The CDR3 sequence is CASSQGTRVNTEAFF. The CDR3 DNA reads TGTGCCAGCAGCCAAGGGACTCGAGTGAACACTGAAGCTTTCTTT. This chain connects TRBV3-1 (or the pseudogene TRBV3-2) to TRBJ1-1, with D uncertain. The CDR3 length is 15 residues. Germline V gives CDR1 LGHDT, CDR2 YNNKEL (reference sequence). Trimming took 1 base from V and 0 from J, leaving 9 bases between them.

The table lists this clone with a count of one. The chain links TRBV3-1 (or the pseudogene TRBV3-2) to TRBJ1-1, with D maybe TRBD1 (5 bases). The ends were cut back, 0 bases at V and 11 bases at J, with 13 bases in the middle. The CDR3 has 13 amino acids. Germline V gives CDR1 LGHDT, CDR2 YNNKEL (reference sequence). CDR3: CASSQERQGGAFF. CDR3 nucleotides: TGTGCCAGCAGCCAAGAAAGGCAGGGTGGGGCTTTCTTT.

This sequence joins TRBV4-3 and TRBJ2-5; D perhaps matches TRBD2 (5 bases). The V gene's germline CDR1 is LGHNA and CDR2 YSLEER. The CDR3 consists of 15 residues. Between the trimmed V and J ends, which lost 1 base and 2 bases, there was a span of 11 bases. CDR3 region: CASSQVPGGQETQYF. The CDR3 DNA follows: TGCGCCAGCAGCCAAGTCCCCGGAGGACAAGAGACCCAGTACTTC.

The chain recombines TRBV19 with TRBJ1-6; TRBD1 matches at 7 bases. This CDR3 spans 15 amino acids. The germline V gene has CDR1 LNHDA and CDR2 SQIVND (reference sequence). Trimming at V came to 10 bases and at J to 5 bases, leaving 11 bases not matched to a gene. The CDR3 DNA follows: TGTGCCACTAGACCAACCGGGACAGATAATTCACCCCTCCACTTT. Protein sequence: CATRPTGTDNSPLHF.

The genes are TRBV7-6 and TRBJ1-3; a possible D gene is TRBD1 (6 bases). CDR3 length equals 13 residues. The germline V and J ends were trimmed by 1 base and 6 bases, with 7 bases remaining between them. In germline, CDR1 is SGHVS, CDR2 FNYEAQ. CDR3 nucleotide sequence: TGTGCCAGCAGCTTAGGACAGGCAAACACCATATATTTT. This gives the protein CASSLGQANTIYF.